The 21 T cell receptor beta chains below come from one sample, sequenced in a study of OX40 agonist ivuxolimab in advanced cancers. TCRdb keeps only in-frame clones here, not all; method: immunoSEQ multiplex PCR. The sample includes some 86,000 clones, about 90% seen only once; the top ten take more than 0.25%. Here the sequenced sample was CD4+ or CD8+ T cells sorted from blood, taken in a trial of the OX40 agonist ivuxolimab. All receptors derive from an adult with an advanced solid tumor such as melanoma, head and neck, liver or kidney cancer.

The gene calls are TRBV9 and TRBJ2-5, with D perhaps assigned TRBD1 or TRBD2 (5 bases each). V was cut by 5 bases and J by 2 bases, with 13 bases left in between. CDR3 length: 14 residues. Germline CDR1 reads SGDLS; CDR2 reads YYNGEE. CDR3 nucleotide sequence: TGTGCCAGCAGTTTGGGACCGACGCAAGAGACCCAGTACTTC. Translating it yields CASSLGPTQETQYF.

The sample holds a few counts of this clone. The chain employs TRBV5-1 and TRBJ2-5; the match to TRBD1 covers 9 bases. Germline loops: CDR1 SGHRS, CDR2 YFSETQ. With V trimmed by 4 bases and J by 2 bases, 3 bases remained unmatched. The CDR3 covers 14 residues. The CDR3 spells CASSAQGAQETQYF. The CDR3 DNA sequence: TGCGCCAGCAGCGCACAGGGGGCTCAAGAGACCCAGTACTTC.

The rearrangement uses TRBV18 and TRBJ1-1; 7 nucleotides align to TRBD1. CDR3 size: 12 residues. CDR1 and CDR2 from the germline V gene are KGHSH and LQKENI. The V gene end was trimmed by 6 bases and the J gene end by 5 bases; junction bases not matched to a gene: 3. The CDR3 coding sequence is TGTGCCAGCTCCACAGGGGTGACTGAAGCTTTCTTT. This encodes CASSTGVTEAFF.

The V and J genes are TRBV5-4 and TRBJ1-1; tentative D call: TRBD1 (5 bases). Looked up from germline, CDR1 is SGHNT and CDR2 is YYREEE (reference sequence). The V gene lost 4 bases and the J gene lost 6 bases, with 7 bases spanning the gap. There are 11 residues in the CDR3. As DNA, the CDR3 is TGTGCCAGCAGCCAAGGGGCTGAAGCTTTCTTT. Translating it yields CASSQGAEAFF.

V is TRBV7-2 and J is TRBJ2-5, with 11 bases aligning to TRBD2. V lost 7 bases and J lost 1; bases outside the gene matches: 5. CDR3 length: 15 residues. Germline values: CDR1 SGHTA, CDR2 FQGNSA. The CDR3 here is CASTRGTSGQETQYF. In DNA, the CDR3 is TGTGCCAGCACACGCGGGACTAGCGGCCAAGAGACCCAGTACTTC.

As regards this clone: Other DNA sequences in the sample encode the same CDR3. V usage is TRBV18 and J usage is TRBJ2-5, with D perhaps TRBD1 (5 bases). This CDR3 spans 13 amino acids. V was trimmed by 2 bases and J by 4 bases, leaving 8 bases between them. From germline, CDR1 is KGHSH and CDR2 LQKENI. CDR3 DNA sequence: TGTGCCAGCTCACCAGGCCAGGGAGAGACCCAGTACTTC. It codes for CASSPGQGETQYF.

The chain is built from TRBV2 and TRBJ1-2; perhaps TRBD1 as D (5 bases). This CDR3 is built from 13 residues. Germline V gene sequence: CDR1 SNHLY, CDR2 FYNNEI. DNA for the CDR3: TGTGCAGCACGAGGGGCCGGGAGCTATGGCTACACCTTC. It encodes CAARGAGSYGYTF. The full variable domain, rest sourced from reference TRBV2 and TRBJ1-2, is EPEVTQTPSHQVTQMGQEVILRCVPISNHLYFYWYRQILGQKVEFLVSFYNNEISEKSEIFDDQFSVERPDGSNFTLKIRSTKLEDSAMYFCAARGAGSYGYTFGSGTRLTVV.

The chain recombines TRBV6-5 with TRBJ1-1; 8 bases align to TRBD1. The CDR3 loop spans 15 amino acids. V gave up 6 bases and J gave up 4 bases; unmatched junction bases: 10. Germline CDR1 and CDR2: MNHEY and SVGAGI. CDR3 nucleotides: TGTGCCAGCAGATCTGGACAGGGATGGGGCACTGAAGCTTTCTTT. This sequence encodes CASRSGQGWGTEAFF.

The gene calls are TRBV6-5 and TRBJ2-3; D is perhaps TRBD1 (5 bases). In germline, CDR1 is MNHEY, CDR2 SVGAGI. The CDR3 has 14 amino acids. The V and J ends lost 6 bases and 5 bases respectively, with 15 bases between them. The CDR3 spells CASRYQGRGDTQYF. The CDR3 DNA reads as TGTGCCAGCAGGTACCAGGGAAGGGGAGATACGCAGTATTTT.

The genes are TRBV2 and TRBJ1-6; TRBD1 matches 8 bases. V gave up 2 bases and J gave up 9 bases; unmatched junction bases: 9. There are 16 residues in the CDR3. The germline gives CDR1 SNHLY, CDR2 FYNNEI. The DNA for the CDR3 is TGTGCCAGCAGTGAAATGAGACAGGGGAGAAGTTCACCCCTCCACTTT. As protein: CASSEMRQGRSSPLHF.

V is TRBV4-1 and J is TRBJ1-2; D unclear. There are 15 residues in the CDR3. Trimming took off 0 bases at V and 4 bases at J, with 12 bases between the two ends. Germline CDR1 reads MGHRA; CDR2 reads YSYEKL. CDR3 region: CASSQDPRSPYGYTF. The DNA for the CDR3 is TGCGCCAGCAGCCAAGATCCCAGGTCCCCCTATGGCTACACCTTC.

The chain carries TRBV27 and TRBJ2-3; unclear D gene. Germline V gives CDR1 MNHEY, CDR2 SMNVEV (reference sequence). The CDR3 runs to 15 residues. V shed 4 bases and J shed 6 bases, with 17 bases lying between them. CDR3 DNA: TGTGCCAGCAGTTCCTCCCGCCCGGATGTTGATACGCAGTATTTT. The encoded protein is CASSSSRPDVDTQYF.

The chain has TRBV9 and TRBJ1-1; TRBD1 is a possible D gene (6 bases). V lost 3 bases, J lost 3 bases, and 9 bases lay in between. The germline V gene has CDR1 SGDLS and CDR2 YYNGEE. The CDR3 is 13 residues long. CDR3 region: CASSEQGDTEAFF. CDR3 bases: TGTGCCAGCAGCGAACAGGGAGACACTGAAGCTTTCTTT.

This chain links TRBV5-1 with TRBJ1-2; D gene uncertain. With 0 bases removed from V and 2 bases from J, the gap between germline ends came to 5 bases. Germline CDR1 reads SGHRS; CDR2 reads YFSETQ. The CDR3 extends over 13 amino acids. CDR3 DNA sequence: TGCGCCAGCAGCTTGGTGGGGAACTATGGCTACACCTTC. Encoded protein: CASSLVGNYGYTF. Supplemented by reference TRBV5-1 and TRBJ1-2, the full variable domain reads KAGVTQTPRYLIKTRGQQVTLSCSPISGHRSVSWYQQTPGQGLQFLFEYFSETQRNKGNFPGRFSGRQFSNSRSEMNVSTLELGDSALYLCASSLVGNYGYTFGSGTRLTVV.

V gene TRBV6-5 combines with J gene TRBJ1-1, with a tentative D call TRBD1 (6 bases). Looked up from germline, CDR1 is MNHEY and CDR2 is SVGAGI. The CDR3 has 14 residues. V lost 2 bases to trimming and J lost 4 bases, with 11 bases between them. The CDR3 DNA is TGTGCCAGCAGTTACGGGGGCTGGAGCACTGAAGCTTTCTTT. It yields the protein CASSYGGWSTEAFF.

The CDR3: CASSFTTGDFPEAFF. CDR3 nucleotides: TGTGCCAGCAGCTTCACGACAGGGGATTTCCCTGAAGCTTTCTTT. The rearrangement uses TRBV11-2 and TRBJ1-1; 8 bases line up with TRBD1. V trimming: 3 bases; J trimming: 6 bases; junction bases outside the gene matches: 9. This CDR3 has 15 residues. Germline assignment: CDR1 SGHAT and CDR2 FQNNGV.

J is TRBJ1-4 and V is TRBV11-2; D is undetermined. The germline V and J ends were trimmed by 1 base and 4 bases, with 13 bases remaining between them. The germline CDR1 and CDR2 sequences are SGHAT and FQNNGV. The CDR3 sequence is 16 residues long. The CDR3 bases are TGTGCCAGCAGCTTAGTTTCGGCGGTAAATAATGAAAAACTGTTTTTT. It translates to CASSLVSAVNNEKLFF. Based on the CDR3 plus reference TRBV11-2 and TRBJ1-4, the full variable domain is EAGVAQSPRYKIIEKRQSVAFWCNPISGHATLYWYQQILGQGPKLLIQFQNNGVVDDSQLPKDRFSAERLKGVDSTLKIQPAKLEDSAVYLCASSLVSAVNNEKLFFGSGTQLSVL.

The CDR3 region has the DNA TGTGCCAGTAGTATCAACGCTAGTCCATACCAAGAGACCCAGTACTTC. Its translation: CASSINASPYQETQYF. J is TRBJ2-5 and V is TRBV19; D is unclear. V shed 3 bases and J shed 0 bases, with 14 bases lying between them. From germline, CDR1 is LNHDA and CDR2 SQIVND (reference sequence). The CDR3 extends over 16 amino acids. Full variable domain (rest looked up from reference TRBV19 and TRBJ2-5): DGGITQSPKYLFRKEGQNVTLSCEQNLNHDAMYWYRQDPGQGLRLIYYSQIVNDFQKGDIAEGYSVSREKKESFPLTVTSAQKNPTAFYLCASSINASPYQETQYFGPGTRLLVL.

The chain recombines TRBV7-9 with TRBJ2-1; 8 bases agree with TRBD2. Germline loops: CDR1 SEHNR, CDR2 FQNEAQ (reference sequence). J lost 4 bases, V lost 5 bases, and 13 bases had no gene match. This CDR3 is built from 17 residues. The CDR3 here is CASSPGRIAGPYNEQFF. The DNA for the CDR3 is TGTGCCAGCAGCCCAGGTCGGATAGCGGGGCCGTACAATGAGCAGTTCTTC. Full variable domain (rest looked up from reference TRBV7-9 and TRBJ2-1): DTGVSQNPRHKITKRGQNVTFRCDPISEHNRLYWYRQTLGQGPEFLTYFQNEAQLEKSRLLSDRFSAERPKGSFSTLEIQRTEQGDSAMYLCASSPGRIAGPYNEQFFGPGTRLTVL.

The V and J genes are TRBV7-6 and TRBJ2-3; 7 nucleotides line up with TRBD2. Germline values: CDR1 SGHVS, CDR2 FNYEAQ. This CDR3 is 18 amino acids long. The V gene end was trimmed by 2 bases and the J gene end by 0 bases; junction bases not matched to a gene: 11. CDR3 DNA: TGTGCCAGCAGCTTAATCAGGGCCAGCGGGGCTAGCACAGATACGCAGTATTTT. Translating it yields CASSLIRASGASTDTQYF.

The rearrangement uses TRBV6-5 and TRBJ1-6; D is possibly TRBD1 (5 bases). The CDR3 length is 15 residues. The V end lost 10 bases, the J end lost 6 bases, and 19 bases lay between the germline ends. In germline, CDR1 is MNHEY, CDR2 SVGAGI. The CDR3 loop is CATNPGTSGNSPLHF. The CDR3 region has the DNA TGTGCCACCAATCCGGGGACTAGTGGTAATTCACCCCTCCACTTT.